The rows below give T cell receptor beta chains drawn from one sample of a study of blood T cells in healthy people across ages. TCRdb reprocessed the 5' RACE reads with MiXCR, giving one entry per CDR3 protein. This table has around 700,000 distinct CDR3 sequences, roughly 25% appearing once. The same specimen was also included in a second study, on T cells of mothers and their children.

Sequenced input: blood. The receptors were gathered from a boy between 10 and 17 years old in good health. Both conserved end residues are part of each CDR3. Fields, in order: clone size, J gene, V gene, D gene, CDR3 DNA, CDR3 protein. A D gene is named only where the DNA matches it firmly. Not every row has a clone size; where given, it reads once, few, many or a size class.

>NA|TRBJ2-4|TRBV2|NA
TGTGCCAGCAGTGTTTTGGTTTCTGTGGCAGGGAAAAACATTCAGTACTTC
CASSVLVSVAGKNIQYF
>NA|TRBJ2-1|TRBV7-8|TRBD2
TGTGCCAGCAGCTTAGCCGGGGGGGCCGAACTCACCCAGTTCTTC
CASSLAGGAELTQFF
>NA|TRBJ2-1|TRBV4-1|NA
TGCGCCAGCAGCCAAGAAGGGACCAACGTCGGTGAGCAGTTCTTC
CASSQEGTNVGEQFF
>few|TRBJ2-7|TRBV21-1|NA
TGTGCCAGCAGGTTTAGTGCGGGAGGGCTCTCTTACGAGCAGTACTTC
CASRFSAGGLSYEQYF
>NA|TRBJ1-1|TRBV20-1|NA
TGCAGCACATGGACAGAGCTGAACACTGAAGCTTTCTTT
CSTWTELNTEAFF
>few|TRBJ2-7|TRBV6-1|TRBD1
TGTGCCAGCAGTTCCAACAGGGGAAGTCCCTACGAGCAGTACTTC
CASSSNRGSPYEQYF
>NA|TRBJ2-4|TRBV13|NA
TGTGCCAGCAGCCCAGGGAGGGGGGCGGACATTCAGTACTTC
CASSPGRGADIQYF
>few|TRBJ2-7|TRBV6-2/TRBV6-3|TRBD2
TGTGCCAGCAGTTACCAAACGGGACTAGCGGCGCCCGAGCGGTACTTC
CASSYQTGLAAPERYF
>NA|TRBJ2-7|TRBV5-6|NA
TGTGCTAGCAGCTTGTTCTCCGGGACACTCTCCTACGAGCAGTACTTC
CASSLFSGTLSYEQYF
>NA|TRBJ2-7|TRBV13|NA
TGTGCCAGCAGCTCCCAAGCTTCGTGGGGGACGGGGAATTACGAGCAGTACTTC
CASSSQASWGTGNYEQYF
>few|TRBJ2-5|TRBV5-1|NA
TGCGCCAGCAGCCCCGAGGGAGTTGTGCGTCTCGAGACCCAGTACTTC
CASSPEGVVRLETQYF
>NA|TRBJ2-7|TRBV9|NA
TGTGCCAGCAGCGCGGGTCCCCACGGCGAGCAGTACTTC
CASSAGPHGEQYF
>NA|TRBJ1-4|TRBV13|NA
TGTGCCAGCAGCTTAAATAGGGCAGATGAAAAACTGTTTTTT
CASSLNRADEKLFF
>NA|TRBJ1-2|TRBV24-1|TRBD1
TGTGCCACCAGTGATTCGGGGACAGGGTTTGGCTACACCTTC
CATSDSGTGFGYTF
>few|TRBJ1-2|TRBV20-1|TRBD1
TGCAGTGCCTCGGGGCAGGGGGGTAGAACGGACTATGGCTACACCTTC
CSASGQGGRTDYGYTF
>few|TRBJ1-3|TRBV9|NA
TGTGCCAGCAGCGTAGCCTCCGGGAACTCTGGAAACACCATATATTTT
CASSVASGNSGNTIYF
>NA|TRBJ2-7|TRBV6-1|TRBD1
TGTGCCAGCTCGGACAGGGTAGGATACGAGCAGTACTTC
CASSDRVGYEQYF
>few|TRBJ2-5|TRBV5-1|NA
TGCGCCAGCAGCCCGGTGGGGGAAGATTGGGAGACCCAGTACTTC
CASSPVGEDWETQYF
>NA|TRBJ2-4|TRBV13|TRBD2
TGTGCCAGCAGCTCCTCGACTAGCGGGCTGAACATTCAGTACTTC
CASSSSTSGLNIQYF
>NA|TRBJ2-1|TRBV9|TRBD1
TGTGCCAGCAGCACTCGGGCACAGGGGGCGAGAAATGAGCAGTTCTTC
CASSTRAQGARNEQFF
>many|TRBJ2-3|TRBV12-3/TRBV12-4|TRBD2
TGTGCCAGCGGACTAGCGGTTCCTAGCACAGATACGCAGTATTTT
CASGLAVPSTDTQYF
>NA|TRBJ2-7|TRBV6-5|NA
TGTGCCAGCAGTTACAAGGGCGGAGTTATCGAGCAGTACTTC
CASSYKGGVIEQYF
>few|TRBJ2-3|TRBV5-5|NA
TGTGCCAGCAGCGGGGGAGTCACAGATACGCAGTATTTT
CASSGGVTDTQYF
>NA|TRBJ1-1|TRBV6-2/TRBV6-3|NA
TGTGCCAGCAGCAGCTGGGGGACTGAAGCTTTCTTT
CASSSWGTEAFF
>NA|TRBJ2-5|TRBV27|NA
TGTGCCAGCAGTTTATCTCCTACAGAGACCCAGTACTTC
CASSLSPTETQYF
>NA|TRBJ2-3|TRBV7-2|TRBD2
TGTGCCAGCAGCCCAAGCGGGGGGGCGACAACAGATACGCAGTATTTT
CASSPSGGATTDTQYF
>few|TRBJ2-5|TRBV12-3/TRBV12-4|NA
TGTGCCAGCAGTTTCGGGGACCCTGAGACCCAGTACTTC
CASSFGDPETQYF